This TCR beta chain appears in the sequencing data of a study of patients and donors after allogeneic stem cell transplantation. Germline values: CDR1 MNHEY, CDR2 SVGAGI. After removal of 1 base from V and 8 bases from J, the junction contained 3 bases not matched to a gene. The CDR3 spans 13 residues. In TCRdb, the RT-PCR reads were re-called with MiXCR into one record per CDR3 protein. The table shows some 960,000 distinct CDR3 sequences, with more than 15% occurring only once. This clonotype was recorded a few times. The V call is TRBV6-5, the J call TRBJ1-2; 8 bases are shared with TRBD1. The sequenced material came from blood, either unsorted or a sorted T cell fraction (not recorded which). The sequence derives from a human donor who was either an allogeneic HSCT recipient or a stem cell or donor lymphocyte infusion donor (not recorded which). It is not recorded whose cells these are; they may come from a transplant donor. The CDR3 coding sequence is TGTGCCAGCAGTTACTTACAGGGGGTCGGCTACACCTTC. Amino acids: CASSYLQGVGYTF.